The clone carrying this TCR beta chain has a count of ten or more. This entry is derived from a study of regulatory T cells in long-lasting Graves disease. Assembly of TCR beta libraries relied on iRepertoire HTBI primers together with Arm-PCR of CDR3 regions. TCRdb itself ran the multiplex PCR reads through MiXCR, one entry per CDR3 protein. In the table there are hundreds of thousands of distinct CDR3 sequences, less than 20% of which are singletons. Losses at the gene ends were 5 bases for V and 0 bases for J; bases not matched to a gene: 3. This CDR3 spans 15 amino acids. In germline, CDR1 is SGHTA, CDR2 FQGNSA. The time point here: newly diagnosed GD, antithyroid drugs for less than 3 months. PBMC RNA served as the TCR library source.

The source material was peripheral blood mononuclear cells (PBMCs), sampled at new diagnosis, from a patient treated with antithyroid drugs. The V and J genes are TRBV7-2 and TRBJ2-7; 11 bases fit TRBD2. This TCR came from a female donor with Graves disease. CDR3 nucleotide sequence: TGTGCCAGCAGCGGGGGACTAGCGGACTCCTACGAGCAGTACTTC. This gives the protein CASSGGLADSYEQYF.